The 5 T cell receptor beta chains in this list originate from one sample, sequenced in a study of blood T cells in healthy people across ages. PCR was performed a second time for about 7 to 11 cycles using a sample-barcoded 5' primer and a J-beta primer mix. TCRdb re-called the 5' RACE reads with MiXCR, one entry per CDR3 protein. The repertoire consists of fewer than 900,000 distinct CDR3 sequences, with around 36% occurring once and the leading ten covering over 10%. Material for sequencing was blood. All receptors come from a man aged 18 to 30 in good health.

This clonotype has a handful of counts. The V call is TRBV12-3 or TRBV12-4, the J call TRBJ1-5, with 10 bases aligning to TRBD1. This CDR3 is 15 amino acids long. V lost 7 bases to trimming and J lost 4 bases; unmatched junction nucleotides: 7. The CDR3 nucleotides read TGTGCCAGCACCCTGGACAGGGGGAGGAATCAGCCCCAGCATTTT. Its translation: CASTLDRGRNQPQHF.

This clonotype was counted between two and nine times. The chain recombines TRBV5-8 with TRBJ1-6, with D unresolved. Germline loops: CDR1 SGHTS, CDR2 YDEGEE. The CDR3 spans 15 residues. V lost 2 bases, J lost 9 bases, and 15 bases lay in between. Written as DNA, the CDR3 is TGTGCCAGCAGCTTCCCCCGTACTTTATTTTCACCCCTCCACTTT. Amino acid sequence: CASSFPRTLFSPLHF.

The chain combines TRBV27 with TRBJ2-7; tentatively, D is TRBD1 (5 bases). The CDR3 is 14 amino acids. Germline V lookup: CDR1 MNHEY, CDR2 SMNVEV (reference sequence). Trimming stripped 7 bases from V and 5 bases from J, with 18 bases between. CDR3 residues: CASTPAGRAHEQYF. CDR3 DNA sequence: TGTGCCAGCACCCCTGCTGGCAGGGCCCACGAGCAGTACTTC.

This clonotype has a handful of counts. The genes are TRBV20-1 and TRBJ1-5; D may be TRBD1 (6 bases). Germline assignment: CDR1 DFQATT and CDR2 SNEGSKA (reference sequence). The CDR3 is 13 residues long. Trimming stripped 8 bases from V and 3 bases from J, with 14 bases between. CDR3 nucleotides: TGCAGTACGCTGGGACACAACAATCAGCCCCAGCATTTT. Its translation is CSTLGHNNQPQHF.

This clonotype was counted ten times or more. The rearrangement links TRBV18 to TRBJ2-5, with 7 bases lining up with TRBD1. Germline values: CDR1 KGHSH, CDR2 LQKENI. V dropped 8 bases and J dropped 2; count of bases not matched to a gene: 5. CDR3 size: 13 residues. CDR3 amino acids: CASSPGQQETQYF. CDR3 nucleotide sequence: TGTGCCAGCAGTCCGGGACAGCAAGAGACCCAGTACTTC.